This T cell receptor beta chain is from a study of T cell changes during pregnancy in multiple sclerosis. This clone was counted at least ten times. Sequencing was performed with immunoSEQ multiplex PCR; in TCRdb, only in-frame clones are kept and a portion is missing. The profile covers around 100,000 clones, with 90% to 95% appearing a single time and 1.5% taken by the ten largest. The CDR3 spans 15 residues. V was pared by 0 bases and J by 6 bases, with 7 bases of the junction left unmatched. Germline values: CDR1 KGHSH, CDR2 LQKENI. The TCR comes from a female donor with multiple sclerosis, enrolled in a pregnancy study. This sample comprised peripheral blood, obtained in the third trimester of pregnancy. The genes are TRBV18 and TRBJ2-7; TRBD2 matches 8 bases. CDR3 sequence reads: CASSPPAGGNSEQYF. The CDR3 region has the DNA TGTGCCAGCTCACCACCTGCGGGAGGTAACAGCGAGCAGTACTTC.